This T cell receptor (beta chain) comes out of a study of brain metastases from non-small cell lung cancer. Sequencing used immunoSEQ multiplex PCR; TCRdb keeps in-frame clones, though not all of them. The sample has roughly 4,500 clones; roughly 80% are singletons. This CDR3 contains 14 residues. After removal of 8 bases from V and 8 bases from J, the junction contained 12 bases not matched to a gene. CDR1 SNHLY and CDR2 FYNNEI come from the germline V gene. Sequenced: tumor-adjacent normal tissue. The chain uses TRBV2 and TRBJ1-2, with TRBD1 matching over 9 bases. This TCR was sampled from a donor at least 40 years old with non-small cell lung cancer. CDR3 sequence (DNA): TGTGCCAGCGGACGACACGGGACAGGGCTGGGCTACACCTTC. This gives the protein CASGRHGTGLGYTF.